The present T cell receptor beta chain was sequenced within a study of CD8+ T cells in alopecia areata. Study background: Administration of oral tofacitinib to treated patients was at 5 to 10 mg twice daily.

This clone was observed a handful of times. RNA was isolated and reverse transcribed to cDNA, the sequencing template. Measured with immunoSEQ multiplex PCR; TCRdb has only the in-frame clones, and not every one. The repertoire holds approximately 91,000 clones, around 44% seen once, with 0.79% in the top ten. In germline, CDR1 is SQVTM, CDR2 ANQGSEA. The CDR3 extends over 16 amino acids. With V trimmed by 1 base and J by 3 bases, 7 bases remained unmatched. The chain joins TRBV29-1 to TRBJ2-1, with 9 bases aligning to TRBD2. Sequencing input: CD4+ T cells sorted from blood. The TCR originated in a human donor with alopecia areata. The CDR3, as DNA: TGCAGCGTTGAAGTTCGGCTAGCGGGAATCTACAATGAGCAGTTCTTC. Translated, it gives CSVEVRLAGIYNEQFF.